These T cell receptor beta chains were read from a single sample in a study of neoadjuvant nivolumab and ipilimumab in lung cancer. Data came from immunoSEQ multiplex PCR; TCRdb stores just in-frame clones and leaves some out. This table has roughly 30,000 clones, about nine tenths appearing once. This specimen consisted of peripheral blood, obtained after neoadjuvant nivolumab, alone or with ipilimumab, at or shortly before surgery. The receptors were sampled from an adult with non-small cell lung cancer. Each CDR3 is given without its conserved first and last residue. Not every row has a clone size; where given, it reads once, few, many or a size class.

cdr3_aa clone_size j_call v_call
ASSVAGGGTNSPLH - TRBJ1-6 TRBV9
SVVWTSTEAF - TRBJ1-1 TRBV29-1
ASRGTGGYEQY - TRBJ2-7 TRBV5-1
ASSTRGSNQPQH - TRBJ1-5 TRBV6-1
ASSLGGQEQETQY - TRBJ2-5 TRBV7-7
ASSSYNSPLH - TRBJ1-6 TRBV5-6
ASKSGHLGDTEAF - TRBJ1-1 TRBV27
ASSGASGANVLT - TRBJ2-6 TRBV5-4
ASSGGATGELF - TRBJ2-2 TRBV19
ASSLGGANTGELF - TRBJ2-2 TRBV5-1
AISQRGGDYGYT - TRBJ1-2 TRBV10-3
ASSLERGEQY - TRBJ2-7 TRBV5-6
ASSLSSEKLF - TRBJ1-4 TRBV7-9
SVVIRAKNIQY - TRBJ2-4 TRBV29-1
ASSTGQGEAF - TRBJ1-1 TRBV19
ASSVGQKDQPQH once TRBJ1-5 TRBV9
ASSLASSGANVLT few TRBJ2-6 TRBV7-9
AREGEQY - TRBJ2-7 TRBV10-1
AISFTSGTGRETQY - TRBJ2-5 TRBV10-3
ASRWTVSTDTQY - TRBJ2-3 TRBV6-5
ASSYRVGNYGYT - TRBJ1-2 TRBV6-5
ASSLAGGGDEQF - TRBJ2-1 TRBV6-6
SVEADTDTQY few TRBJ2-3 TRBV29-1
ASSQDPGTMYQETQY - TRBJ2-5 TRBV4-2